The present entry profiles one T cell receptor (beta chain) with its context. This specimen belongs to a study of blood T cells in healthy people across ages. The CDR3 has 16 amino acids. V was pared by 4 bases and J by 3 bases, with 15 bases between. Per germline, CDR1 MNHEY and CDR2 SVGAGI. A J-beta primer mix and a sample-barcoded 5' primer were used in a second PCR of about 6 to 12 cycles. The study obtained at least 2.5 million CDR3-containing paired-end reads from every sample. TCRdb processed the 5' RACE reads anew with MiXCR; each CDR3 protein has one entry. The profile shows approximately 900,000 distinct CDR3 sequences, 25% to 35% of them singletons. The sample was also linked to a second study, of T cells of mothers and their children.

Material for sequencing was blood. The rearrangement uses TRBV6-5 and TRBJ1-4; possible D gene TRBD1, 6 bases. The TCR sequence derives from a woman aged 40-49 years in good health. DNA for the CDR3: TGTGCCAGCAGTTCCATAAGCGGGACATCTAATGAAAAACTGTTTTTT. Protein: CASSSISGTSNEKLFF.